These 21 T cell receptor beta chains were all obtained from the same sample, sequenced in a study of cytomegalovirus exposure and HLA in healthy donors. Here immunoSEQ multiplex PCR was the method, and the copy in TCRdb shows in-frame clones only, minus some. Of fewer than 120,000 clones in the sample, roughly 89% were seen once. The specimen was PBMCs. These receptors were obtained from a woman aged 18-30 years in good health and CMV-seronegative.

The V gene is TRBV7-2, the J gene TRBJ1-4; D is possibly TRBD1 (5 bases). The CDR3 consists of 15 residues. From germline, CDR1 is SGHTA and CDR2 FQGNSA. The V and J ends lost 0 bases and 3 bases respectively, with 8 bases between them. CDR3 in amino acids: CASSLARGSNEKLFF. DNA of the CDR3: TGTGCCAGCAGCTTAGCGCGGGGCTCTAATGAAAAACTGTTTTTT.

The rearrangement joins TRBV30 to TRBJ1-5; D might be TRBD1 (6 bases). In germline, CDR1 is GTSNPN, CDR2 SVGIG (reference sequence). This CDR3 spans 13 amino acids. Trimming stripped 3 bases from V and 7 bases from J, with 13 bases between. CDR3 nucleotides: TGTGCCTGGAGGGGCGGGGGCGGACAGCCCCAGCATTTT. This sequence encodes CAWRGGGGQPQHF.

The V and J genes are TRBV5-1 and TRBJ1-1; 7 bases agree with TRBD1. The germline V gene has CDR1 SGHRS and CDR2 YFSETQ. Losses at the gene ends were 0 bases for V and 0 bases for J; bases not matched to a gene: 5. This CDR3 spans 16 amino acids. As DNA, the CDR3 is TGCGCCAGCAGCTTGGGCCCAGGACAGGTGAACACTGAAGCTTTCTTT. The encoded protein is CASSLGPGQVNTEAFF.

The rearrangement uses TRBV19 and TRBJ2-5, with a possible D match to TRBD2 (6 bases). The length of the CDR3 is 17 residues. V was clipped by 4 bases and J by 1 base, with 19 bases between them. Germline assignment: CDR1 LNHDA and CDR2 SQIVND (reference sequence). The CDR3 here is CASSTRGFGGGQETQYF. CDR3 DNA sequence: TGTGCCAGTAGTACCCGGGGGTTCGGGGGTGGCCAAGAGACCCAGTACTTC.

V is TRBV29-1 and J is TRBJ1-5, with TRBD1 as a possible D gene (5 bases). V shed 6 bases and J shed 4 bases, with 13 bases lying between them. Per germline, CDR1 SQVTM and CDR2 ANQGSEA. The CDR3 has 13 amino acids. CDR3 sequence reads: CSVGFGGNQPQHF. Here the CDR3 DNA reads TGCAGCGTGGGGTTCGGGGGAAATCAGCCCCAGCATTTT.

The V and J genes are TRBV27 and TRBJ2-7, with D possibly TRBD2 on 6 matching bases. CDR1 is MNHEY, CDR2 SMNVEV, per germline (reference sequence). This CDR3 contains 15 residues. The V gene lost 3 bases and the J gene lost 2 bases, with 14 bases spanning the gap. For the CDR3, the DNA is TGTGCCAGCAGTTTTATCGGGACTGGGGCCTACGAGCAGTACTTC. Its protein is CASSFIGTGAYEQYF.

The sample holds one count of this clone. This chain connects TRBV19 to TRBJ2-1; D perhaps matches TRBD2 (6 bases). The CDR3 spans 13 residues. Trimming left V 5 bases short and J 14 bases short, with 19 bases between. Germline values: CDR1 LNHDA, CDR2 SQIVND (reference sequence). The CDR3 sequence is CASSAQTQGGEFF. The CDR3 DNA reads TGTGCCAGTAGTGCCCAGACTCAAGGCGGGGAGTTCTTC.

The rearrangement uses TRBV7-8 and TRBJ2-7, with D maybe TRBD1 (6 bases). Trimming pared 5 bases from V and 6 bases from J, leaving 17 bases between. The germline V gene has CDR1 SGHVS and CDR2 FQNEAQ. The CDR3 contains 14 residues. As DNA, the CDR3 is TGTGCCAGCAGCCCCCGTGAGGGGGAAGGCGAGCAGTACTTC. Protein sequence: CASSPREGEGEQYF.

The chain uses TRBV6-5 and TRBJ1-2, with TRBD1 matching over 7 bases. With V trimmed by 0 bases and J by 8 bases, 9 bases remained unmatched. From germline, CDR1 is MNHEY and CDR2 SVGAGI. The CDR3 extends over 15 amino acids. As DNA, the CDR3 is TGTGCCAGCAGTTACTCGCAGGGGGAAATCGGGGGCTACACCTTC. Translating it yields CASSYSQGEIGGYTF.

The rearrangement links TRBV10-3 to TRBJ2-7; D is uncertain. This CDR3 comprises 12 residues. Germline V gene lookup returns CDR1 ENHRY and CDR2 SYGVKD. The ends were cut back, 2 bases at V and 2 bases at J, with 4 bases in the middle. CDR3 nucleotides: TGTGCCATCAGTGAGGGGCCCTACGAGCAGTACTTC. Amino acids: CAISEGPYEQYF.

The chain couples TRBV5-4 to TRBJ2-5, with 8 bases identical to TRBD2. Trimming cost V 5 bases and J 1 base; bases outside gene matches: 4. There are 14 residues in the CDR3. Germline lookup yields CDR1 SGHNT and CDR2 YYREEE (reference sequence). This CDR3 is CASRPGGAQETQYF. The CDR3 nucleotides are TGTGCCAGCAGGCCCGGGGGGGCCCAAGAGACCCAGTACTTC.

This clone was found many times. This rearrangement joins TRBV4-2 to TRBJ2-6, with a possible D match to TRBD2 (6 bases). The germline CDR1 and CDR2 sequences are LGHNA and YNFKEQ. The germline V and J ends were trimmed by 0 bases and 3 bases, with 9 bases remaining between them. The CDR3 is made up of 16 amino acids. The CDR3 sequence: CASSQDTTSGANVLTF. As DNA, the CDR3 is TGTGCCAGCAGCCAAGACACGACTAGTGGGGCCAACGTCCTGACTTTC.

This chain links TRBV7-6 with TRBJ2-3; D unclear. The CDR3 contains 17 residues. The germline V gene encodes CDR1 SGHVS and CDR2 FNYEAQ. Between the trimmed V and J ends, which lost 0 bases and 0 bases, there was a span of 13 bases. CDR3 protein: CASSLAQEKPSTDTQYF. The CDR3 DNA reads TGTGCCAGCAGCTTAGCGCAGGAAAAACCTAGCACAGATACGCAGTATTTT.

The chain joins TRBV30 to TRBJ1-1; TRBD1 matches at 7 bases. The V gene end was trimmed by 3 bases and the J gene end by 4 bases; junction bases not matched to a gene: 2. The germline V gene encodes CDR1 GTSNPN and CDR2 SVGIG (reference sequence). There are 12 residues in the CDR3. This CDR3 is CAWSHRGTEAFF. In nucleotides, the CDR3 is TGTGCCTGGAGCCACAGGGGCACTGAAGCTTTCTTT. Based on the CDR3 plus reference TRBV30 and TRBJ1-1, the full variable domain is SQTIHQWPATLVQPVGSPLSLECTVEGTSNPNLYWYRQAAGRGLQLLFYSVGIGQISSEVPQNLSASRPQDRQFILSSKKLLLSDSGFYLCAWSHRGTEAFFGQGTRLTVV.

This chain uses TRBV9 with TRBJ2-7; weak D call: TRBD1 (6 bases). The germline CDR1 and CDR2 sequences are SGDLS and YYNGEE. This CDR3 region has 14 residues. With 4 bases removed from V and 5 bases from J, the gap between germline ends came to 16 bases. The CDR3: CASSLQSTGNEQYF. The CDR3 DNA sequence: TGTGCCAGCAGCCTCCAAAGCACAGGGAACGAGCAGTACTTC.

The genes are TRBV19 and TRBJ1-3; D unresolved. Germline values: CDR1 LNHDA, CDR2 SQIVND (reference sequence). This CDR3 region has 13 residues. Trimming took 10 bases from V and 0 from J, leaving 10 bases between them. The CDR3 nucleotides read TGTGCCACGGGGAGAGTCTCTGGAAACACCATATATTTT. This gives the protein CATGRVSGNTIYF.

The chain uses TRBV9 and TRBJ2-3, with 9 positions matching TRBD2. The length of the CDR3 is 16 residues. The V and J ends lost 0 bases and 5 bases, in that order; junction bases with no gene match: 7. Germline V CDR1 and CDR2: SGDLS, YYNGEE. Here the CDR3 reads CASSVVSGRTRDTQYF. The CDR3 DNA is TGTGCCAGCAGCGTAGTTAGCGGGAGAACGAGAGATACGCAGTATTTT.

The J gene is TRBJ2-3, the V gene TRBV29-1, with TRBD2 identical over 11 bases. V lost 6 bases, J lost 3 bases, and 8 bases stayed unmatched. Germline V CDR1 and CDR2: SQVTM, ANQGSEA. The CDR3 consists of 15 residues. CDR3 bases: TGCAGCGTGGCGCTAGCGGGGGGAAGTACAGATACGCAGTATTTT. Its protein product is CSVALAGGSTDTQYF.

The chain employs TRBV28 and TRBJ1-1; D is undetermined. V gave up 4 bases and J gave up 7 bases, with 16 bases separating them. The CDR3 extends over 14 amino acids. Germline lookup yields CDR1 MDHEN and CDR2 SYDVKM. The CDR3 DNA is TGTGCCAGCAGTTCACCGGGAAGGTACGGTGAAGCTTTCTTT. Protein product: CASSSPGRYGEAFF.

The CDR3 here is CASSFDRGNQPQHF. The CDR3 coding sequence is TGTGCCAGCAGCTTTGACAGGGGAAATCAGCCCCAGCATTTT. This chain joins TRBV5-4 and TRBJ1-5, with TRBD1 identical over 8 bases. V shed 2 bases and J 4 bases; nucleotides not matched to a gene: 2. This CDR3 spans 14 amino acids. Germline CDR1 and CDR2: SGHNT and YYREEE (reference sequence). Full variable domain (outside the CDR3, taken from reference TRBV5-4 and TRBJ1-5): ETGVTQSPTHLIKTRGQQVTLRCSSQSGHNTVSWYQQALGQGPQFIFQYYREEENGRGNFPPRFSGLQFPNYSSELNVNALELDDSALYLCASSFDRGNQPQHFGDGTRLSIL.

This chain links TRBV7-8 with TRBJ2-1, with 9 bases identical to TRBD2. The CDR3 covers 17 residues. The germline CDR1 and CDR2 sequences are SGHVS and FQNEAQ. The V segment lost 5 bases and the J segment 3 bases; nucleotides outside the gene matches: 11. CDR3 DNA sequence: TGTGCCAGCAGCCCTCCGCGGACTAGCGCCTACTACAATGAGCAGTTCTTC. Amino acids: CASSPPRTSAYYNEQFF.